The next 9 T cell receptor beta chains were all read from a single sample in a study of T cell repertoires in aging, cancer and after chemotherapy. TCR beta rearrangements were amplified from peripheral blood genomic DNA. Multiplex touch-down PCR with TRB-A/B primers amplified rearranged V-D-J TRB sequences. TCRdb processed the multiplex PCR reads anew with MiXCR; each CDR3 protein has one entry. The data contain over 6,500 distinct CDR3 sequences, around 50% of them singletons. The sample was blood. The receptors here all came from a human donor with a solid tumor.

The chain couples TRBV19 to TRBJ2-2; D is perhaps TRBD2 (5 bases). V was cut by 7 bases and J by 10 bases, with 19 bases left in between. From germline, CDR1 is LNHDA and CDR2 SQIVND (reference sequence). This CDR3 spans 14 amino acids. The CDR3 sequence is CASTRVGNTKELFF. The CDR3 DNA sequence: TGTGCCAGTACCCGAGTCGGGAACACCAAGGAGCTGTTTTTT.

The J gene is TRBJ2-7, the V gene TRBV7-9; the D call may be TRBD1 or TRBD2 (5 bases each). The germline V and J ends were trimmed by 0 bases and 0 bases, with 12 bases remaining between them. The germline CDR1 and CDR2 sequences are SEHNR and FQNEAQ (reference sequence). The CDR3 contains 16 residues. In nucleotides, the CDR3 is TGTGCCAGCAGCTTAGCGCGAGGGGTGGGCTCCTACGAGCAGTACTTC. It yields the protein CASSLARGVGSYEQYF.

V usage is TRBV5-5 and J usage is TRBJ2-7; unclear D gene. In germline, CDR1 is SGHKS, CDR2 YYEKEE (reference sequence). Trimming stripped 0 bases from V and 0 bases from J, with 7 bases between. The CDR3 consists of 14 residues. CDR3 amino acids: CASSLAPGSYEQYF. The CDR3 nucleotides read TGTGCCAGCAGCTTGGCTCCGGGCTCCTACGAGCAGTACTTC.

This clonotype showed up just a few times. The rearrangement links TRBV5-1 to TRBJ1-6; TRBD1 agrees at 7 bases. The CDR3 runs 19 residues. Germline CDR1 SGHRS, CDR2 YFSETQ. The J segment lost 0 bases and the V segment lost 0 bases, leaving 9 bases of the junction unmatched. CDR3 region: CASSLEPTRGPSYNSPLHF. The CDR3 DNA follows: TGCGCCAGCAGCTTGGAGCCTACAAGGGGGCCCTCCTATAATTCACCCCTCCACTTT. The entire variable domain, with the rest obtained from reference TRBV5-1 and TRBJ1-6, is as follows: KAGVTQTPRYLIKTRGQQVTLSCSPISGHRSVSWYQQTPGQGLQFLFEYFSETQRNKGNFPGRFSGRQFSNSRSEMNVSTLELGDSALYLCASSLEPTRGPSYNSPLHFGNGTRLTVT.

V gene TRBV7-9 combines with J gene TRBJ1-6; D is uncertain. CDR3 length: 12 residues. V lost 1 base to trimming and J lost 7 bases, with 2 bases between them. Germline V lookup: CDR1 SEHNR, CDR2 FQNEAQ (reference sequence). The CDR3, as DNA: TGTGCCAGCAGCTTAGTAAATTCACCCCTCCACTTT. Residues: CASSLVNSPLHF. The variable domain in full, with the rest retrieved from reference TRBV7-9 and TRBJ1-6, is DTGVSQNPRHKITKRGQNVTFRCDPISEHNRLYWYRQTLGQGPEFLTYFQNEAQLEKSRLLSDRFSAERPKGSFSTLEIQRTEQGDSAMYLCASSLVNSPLHFGNGTRLTVT.

The chain combines TRBV14 with TRBJ2-1, with D unclear. Germline CDR1 is SGHDN and CDR2 is FVKESK. CDR3 size: 13 residues. Trimming stripped 6 bases from V and 0 bases from J, with 6 bases between. The DNA for the CDR3 is TGTGCCAGCAGAGAGAGCTCCTACAATGAGCAGTTCTTC. Encoded protein: CASRESSYNEQFF. The full variable domain, in which reference TRBV14 and TRBJ2-1 provide the parts outside the CDR3, is EAGVTQFPSHSVIEKGQTVTLRCDPISGHDNLYWYRRVMGKEIKFLLHFVKESKQDESGMPNNRFLAERTGGTYSTLKVQPAELEDSGVYFCASRESSYNEQFFGPGTRLTVL.

The chain employs TRBV6-1 and TRBJ1-5; 10 positions match TRBD1. The CDR3 totals 16 residues. Per germline, CDR1 MNHNS and CDR2 SASEGT. V shed 2 bases and J 3 bases; nucleotides not matched to a gene: 4. In nucleotides, the CDR3 is TGTGCCAGCAGTGAACTCGGGACAGGGGTCAATCAGCCCCAGCATTTT. Amino acid sequence: CASSELGTGVNQPQHF.

Comment on this clonotype: A junction end diverges from the germline sequence, so it may reflect a read error. The chain uses TRBV20-1 and TRBJ1-1, with unresolved D. Germline assignment: CDR1 DFQATT and CDR2 SNEGSKA (reference sequence). This CDR3 is built from 13 residues. The CDR3 loop reads CGAPRTVNTEAFF. In DNA form, the CDR3 reads TGCGGTGCTCCTCGGACGGTGAACACTGAAGCTTTCTTT.

The CDR3 loop is CASSEVGTDYEQYF. In DNA form, the CDR3 reads TGTGCCAGCAGTGAAGTCGGGACAGACTACGAGCAGTACTTC. The chain recombines TRBV6-1 with TRBJ2-7; 7 bases map to TRBD1. Germline CDR1 reads MNHNS; CDR2 reads SASEGT. This CDR3 region has 14 residues. V was clipped by 1 base and J by 3 bases; unmatched bases: 3.